Below are 10 T cell receptor beta chains sequenced from a single sample in a study of response to subunit inactivated influenza vaccine. From the RT-PCR reads, TCRdb called clonotypes with MiXCR, one entry per CDR3 protein. The table shows about 700,000 distinct CDR3 sequences, with over 11% occurring only once. The material sequenced was PBMCs from blood, taken 14 to 15 days before vaccination. The receptors derive from a middle-aged man who received an inactivated influenza vaccine.

The V gene is TRBV30, the J gene TRBJ2-7; 8 positions match TRBD2. Germline lookup yields CDR1 GTSNPN and CDR2 SVGIG (reference sequence). Losses at the gene ends were 0 bases for V and 2 bases for J; bases not matched to a gene: 3. CDR3 length: 14 amino acids. DNA of the CDR3: TGTGCCTGGAGTGTTTTGGGACTAGCCTACGAGCAGTACTTC. The encoded protein is CAWSVLGLAYEQYF.

This clonotype occurred a few times. J is TRBJ2-3 and V is TRBV19; 8 positions agree with TRBD2. The CDR3 runs to 16 residues. V dropped 7 bases and J dropped 1; count of bases not matched to a gene: 10. Germline V gene lookup returns CDR1 LNHDA and CDR2 SQIVND (reference sequence). CDR3 residues: CASTASGRQRTDTQYF. In nucleotides, the CDR3 is TGTGCCAGTACGGCTAGCGGGCGACAACGCACAGATACGCAGTATTTT.

At least ten counts were recorded for this clonotype. The chain has TRBV5-1 and TRBJ2-2; 10 bases match TRBD1. The CDR3 is 14 amino acids. The trim removed 3 bases at V and 4 bases at J, leaving 0 bases unmatched. Germline CDR1 SGHRS, CDR2 YFSETQ. CDR3 DNA: TGCGCCAGCAGCTGGACAGGGGGCACCGGGGAGCTGTTTTTT. This translates into CASSWTGGTGELFF. Combining the CDR3 with reference TRBV5-1 and TRBJ2-2 gives the whole variable domain KAGVTQTPRYLIKTRGQQVTLSCSPISGHRSVSWYQQTPGQGLQFLFEYFSETQRNKGNFPGRFSGRQFSNSRSEMNVSTLELGDSALYLCASSWTGGTGELFFGEGSRLTVL.

The sample holds a few counts of this clonotype. The chain couples TRBV7-2 to TRBJ2-7; TRBD2 matches at 9 bases. The germline CDR1 and CDR2 sequences are SGHTA and FQGNSA. V lost 3 bases to trimming and J lost 5 bases; unmatched junction nucleotides: 5. This CDR3 has 14 amino acids. The CDR3 loop reads CASSFLAGSDEQYF. The CDR3 coding sequence is TGTGCCAGCAGCTTTCTAGCGGGGAGCGACGAGCAGTACTTC.

This clonotype was counted only a few times. This chain connects TRBV24-1 to TRBJ2-1, with TRBD2 matching over 10 bases. The CDR3 spans 18 residues. Germline V CDR1 and CDR2: KGHDR, SFDVKD. With V trimmed by 4 bases and J by 0 bases, 8 bases remained unmatched. The chain's CDR3 is CATSDAGTSDSSYNEQFF. The CDR3 coding sequence is TGTGCCACCAGTGACGCCGGGACTAGCGATAGCTCCTACAATGAGCAGTTCTTC.

This clonotype was seen more than once but under ten times. The chain combines TRBV12-3 or TRBV12-4 with TRBJ1-5; D not certain. V dropped 7 bases and J dropped 0 bases, with 13 bases sitting between them. This CDR3 is built from 15 residues. The CDR3 reads CASTEDGVSNQPQHF. Here the CDR3 DNA reads TGTGCCAGCACCGAAGACGGAGTTAGCAATCAGCCCCAGCATTTT.

V usage is TRBV29-1 and J usage is TRBJ2-1; D remains unclear. The CDR3 length is 15 residues. V dropped 3 bases and J dropped 6 bases, with 18 bases sitting between them. Germline V gene lookup returns CDR1 SQVTM and CDR2 ANQGSEA. The CDR3 DNA sequence: TGCAGCGTTGAGAGGTACGTGACCGTCTTCAATGAGCAGTTCTTC. Protein: CSVERYVTVFNEQFF.

Only a few counts were recorded for this clonotype. The chain joins TRBV20-1 to TRBJ2-3; 8 bases line up with TRBD2. Losses at the gene ends were 6 bases for V and 5 bases for J; bases not matched to a gene: 19. Germline loops: CDR1 DFQATT, CDR2 SNEGSKA (reference sequence). The CDR3 loop spans 17 amino acids. The chain's CDR3 is CSANPLTGGGLIDTQYF. The CDR3 DNA sequence: TGCAGTGCCAATCCCCTTACGGGGGGGGGCCTAATAGATACGCAGTATTTT.

The rearrangement uses TRBV12-3 or TRBV12-4 and TRBJ1-1; D perhaps matches TRBD1 (5 bases). This CDR3 has 12 residues. V gave up 9 bases and J gave up 7 bases, with 15 bases separating them. The CDR3 DNA sequence: TGTGCCAGTGGGCCAGGGTTGATTGAAGCTTTCTTT. The encoded protein is CASGPGLIEAFF.

This clonotype has only a few counts. V and J are TRBV29-1 and TRBJ1-3; D unclear. Germline CDR1 is SQVTM and CDR2 is ANQGSEA. Trimming shortened V by 1 base and J by 2 bases, and 6 bases separated the two germline ends. This CDR3 has 13 residues. The CDR3 region is CSVEVGTGNTIYF. The CDR3, as DNA: TGCAGCGTTGAAGTAGGGACTGGAAACACCATATATTTT.